This T cell receptor (beta chain) was sequenced during a study of T cell responses to AZD1222 COVID-19 vaccine. Whole-study results and caveats: Donors, mostly white British, included more females; clonal diversity was possibly underestimated. Repertoire collection took place solely once the T cell response had peaked. Only a handful of AZD1222 recipients, more than 5 in all, had baseline seropositivity.

The length of the CDR3 is 19 residues. Trimming stripped 0 bases from V and 0 bases from J, with 21 bases between. Sequencing was performed with immunoSEQ multiplex PCR; in TCRdb, only in-frame clones are kept and a portion is missing. The sample has about 180,000 clones, 80% to 95% seen once; the top ten hold approximately 1.8%. With respect to this clone: The target antigen is unknown.

The chain uses TRBV5-3 and TRBJ1-1, with D possibly TRBD1 on 6 matching bases. TRBV5-3 is an ORF, with its function uncertain. The sequence derives from an adult who received the AZD1222 COVID-19 vaccine. The sample was peripheral blood, taken 28 days after the second AZD1222 dose. The CDR3 region has the DNA TGTGCCAGAAGCTTGGTTACCGTGGAGGGGGTTGGGATGAACACTGAAGCTTTCTTT. Residues: CARSLVTVEGVGMNTEAFF.